This entry features one T cell receptor beta chain sequence. The table came from immunoSEQ multiplex PCR; TCRdb's copy has only in-frame clones and leaves some out. This table holds 120,000 or so clones, around 87% found once. The ends were cut back, 6 bases at V and 9 bases at J, with 12 bases in the middle. The germline V gene encodes CDR1 MRHNA and CDR2 SNTAGT. CDR3 length equals 12 residues. The sample comes from a study of control samples from healthy donors and cancer patients. The sample comprised blood. This clonotype originated in a man in his sixties in good health. The V call is TRBV6-4, the J call TRBJ2-1; D gene uncertain. DNA for the CDR3: TGTGCCAGCAGGCCCCCTGGTGGTGAGCAGTTCTTC. Its protein is CASRPPGGEQFF.